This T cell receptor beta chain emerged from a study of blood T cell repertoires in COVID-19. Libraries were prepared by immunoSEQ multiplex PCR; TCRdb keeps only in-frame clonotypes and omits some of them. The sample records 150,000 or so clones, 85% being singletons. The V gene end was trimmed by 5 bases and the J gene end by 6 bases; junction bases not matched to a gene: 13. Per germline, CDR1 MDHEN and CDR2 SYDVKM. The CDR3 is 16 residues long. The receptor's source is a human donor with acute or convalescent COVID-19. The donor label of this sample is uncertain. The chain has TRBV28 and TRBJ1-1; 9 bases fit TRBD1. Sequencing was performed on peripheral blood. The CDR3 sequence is CASSTTGTGSVAEAFF. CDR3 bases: TGTGCCAGCAGTACCACCGGGACAGGGTCTGTCGCTGAAGCTTTCTTT.